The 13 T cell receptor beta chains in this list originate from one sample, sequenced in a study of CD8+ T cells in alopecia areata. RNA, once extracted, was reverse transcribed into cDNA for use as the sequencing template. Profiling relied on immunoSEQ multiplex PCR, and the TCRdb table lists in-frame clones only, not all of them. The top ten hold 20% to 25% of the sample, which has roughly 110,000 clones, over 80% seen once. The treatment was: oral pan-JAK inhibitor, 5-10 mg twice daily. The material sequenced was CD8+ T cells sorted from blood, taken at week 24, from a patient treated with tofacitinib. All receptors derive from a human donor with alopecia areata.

The CDR3 protein is CASRLAGTYEQYF. Here the CDR3 DNA reads TGTGCCAGCAGGCTAGCGGGGACCTACGAGCAGTACTTC. The J gene is TRBJ2-7, the V gene TRBV27, with 9 nucleotides matching TRBD2. The germline V gene has CDR1 MNHEY and CDR2 SMNVEV (reference sequence). J gave up 2 bases and V 6 bases, and 2 bases lay outside the gene matches. The CDR3 has 13 amino acids.

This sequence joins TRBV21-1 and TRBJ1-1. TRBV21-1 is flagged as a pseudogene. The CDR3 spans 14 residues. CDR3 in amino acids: CASSPGSMNTEAFF. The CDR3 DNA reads TGTGCCAGCAGTCCGGGTTCCATGAACACTGAAGCTTTCTTT.

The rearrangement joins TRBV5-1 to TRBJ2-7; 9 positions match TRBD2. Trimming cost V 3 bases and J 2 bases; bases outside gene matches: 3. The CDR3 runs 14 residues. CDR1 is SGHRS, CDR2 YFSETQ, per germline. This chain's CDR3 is CASSSSGGPYEQYF. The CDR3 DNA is TGCGCCAGCAGCTCAAGCGGGGGGCCCTACGAGCAGTACTTC.

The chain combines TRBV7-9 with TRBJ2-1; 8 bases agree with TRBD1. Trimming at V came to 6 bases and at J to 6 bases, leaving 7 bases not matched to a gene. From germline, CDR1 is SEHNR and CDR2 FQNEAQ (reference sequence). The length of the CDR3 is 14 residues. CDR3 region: CASSSTGARNEQFF. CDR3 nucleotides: TGTGCCAGCAGTTCGACAGGGGCCCGCAATGAGCAGTTCTTC. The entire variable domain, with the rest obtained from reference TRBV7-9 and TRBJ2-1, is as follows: DTGVSQNPRHKITKRGQNVTFRCDPISEHNRLYWYRQTLGQGPEFLTYFQNEAQLEKSRLLSDRFSAERPKGSFSTLEIQRTEQGDSAMYLCASSSTGARNEQFFGPGTRLTVL.

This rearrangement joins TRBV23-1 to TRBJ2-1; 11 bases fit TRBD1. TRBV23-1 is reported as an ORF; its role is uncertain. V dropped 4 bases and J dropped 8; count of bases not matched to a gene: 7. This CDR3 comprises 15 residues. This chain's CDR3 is CASSPRDRGFDEQFF. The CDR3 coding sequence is TGCGCCAGCAGTCCCCGGGACAGGGGGTTTGATGAGCAGTTCTTC.

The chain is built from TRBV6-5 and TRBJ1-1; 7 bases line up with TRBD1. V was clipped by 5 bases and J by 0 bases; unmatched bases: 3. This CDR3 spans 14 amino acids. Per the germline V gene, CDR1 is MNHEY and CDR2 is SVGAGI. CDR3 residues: CASSPTGLNTEAFF. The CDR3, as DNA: TGTGCCAGCAGTCCGACAGGGTTGAACACTGAAGCTTTCTTT.

CDR3 in amino acids: CASSLEGGVGGEQFF. CDR3 DNA: TGTGCCAGCAGCTTAGAAGGCGGCGTGGGCGGTGAGCAGTTCTTC. The chain carries TRBV7-2 and TRBJ2-1, with unresolved D. The CDR3 totals 15 residues. The V and J ends lost 1 base and 9 bases respectively, with 16 bases between them. Germline CDR1 is SGHTA and CDR2 is FQGNSA.

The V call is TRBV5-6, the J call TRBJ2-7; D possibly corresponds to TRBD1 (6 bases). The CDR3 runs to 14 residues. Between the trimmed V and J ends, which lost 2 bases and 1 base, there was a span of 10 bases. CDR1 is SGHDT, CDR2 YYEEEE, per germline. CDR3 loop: CASSFGTNSYEQYF. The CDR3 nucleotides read TGTGCCAGCAGCTTCGGGACAAATTCCTACGAGCAGTACTTC.

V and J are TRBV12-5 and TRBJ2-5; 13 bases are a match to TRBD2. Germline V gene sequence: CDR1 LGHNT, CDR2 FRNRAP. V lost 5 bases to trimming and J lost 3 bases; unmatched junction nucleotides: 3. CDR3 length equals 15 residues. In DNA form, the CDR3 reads TGTGCTAGTGGTCTCGGACTAGCGGGGGAAGAGACCCAGTACTTC. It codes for CASGLGLAGEETQYF. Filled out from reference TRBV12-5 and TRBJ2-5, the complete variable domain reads DARVTQTPRHKVTEMGQEVTMRCQPILGHNTVFWYRQTMMQGLELLAYFRNRAPLDDSGMPKDRFSAEMPDATLATLKIQPSEPRDSAVYFCASGLGLAGEETQYFGPGTRLLVL.

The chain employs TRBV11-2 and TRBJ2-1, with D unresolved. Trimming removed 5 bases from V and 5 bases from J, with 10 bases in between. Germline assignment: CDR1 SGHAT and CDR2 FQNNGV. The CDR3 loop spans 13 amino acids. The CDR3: CASSLMVDNEQFF. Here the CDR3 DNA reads TGTGCCAGCAGCCTTATGGTCGACAATGAGCAGTTCTTC.

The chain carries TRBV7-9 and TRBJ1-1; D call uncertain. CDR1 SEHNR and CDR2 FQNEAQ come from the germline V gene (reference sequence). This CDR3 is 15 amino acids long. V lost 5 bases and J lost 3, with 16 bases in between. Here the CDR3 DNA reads TGTGCCAGCAGCACGACTCAGTCCGGGTACACTGAAGCTTTCTTT. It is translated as CASSTTQSGYTEAFF. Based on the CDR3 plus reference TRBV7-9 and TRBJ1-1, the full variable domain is DTGVSQNPRHKITKRGQNVTFRCDPISEHNRLYWYRQTLGQGPEFLTYFQNEAQLEKSRLLSDRFSAERPKGSFSTLEIQRTEQGDSAMYLCASSTTQSGYTEAFFGQGTRLTVV.

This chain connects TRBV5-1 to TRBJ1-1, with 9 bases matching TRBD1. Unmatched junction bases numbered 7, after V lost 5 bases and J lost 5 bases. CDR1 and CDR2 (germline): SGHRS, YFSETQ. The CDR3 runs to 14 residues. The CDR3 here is CASRPHRGQTEAFF. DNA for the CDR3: TGCGCCAGCAGACCGCACAGGGGGCAAACTGAAGCTTTCTTT.

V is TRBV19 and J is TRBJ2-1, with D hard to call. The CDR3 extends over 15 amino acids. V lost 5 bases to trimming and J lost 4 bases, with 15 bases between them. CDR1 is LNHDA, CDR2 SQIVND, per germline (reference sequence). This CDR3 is CASSYVLDHYNEQFF. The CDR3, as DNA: TGTGCCAGTAGTTACGTCCTGGACCATTACAATGAGCAGTTCTTC.